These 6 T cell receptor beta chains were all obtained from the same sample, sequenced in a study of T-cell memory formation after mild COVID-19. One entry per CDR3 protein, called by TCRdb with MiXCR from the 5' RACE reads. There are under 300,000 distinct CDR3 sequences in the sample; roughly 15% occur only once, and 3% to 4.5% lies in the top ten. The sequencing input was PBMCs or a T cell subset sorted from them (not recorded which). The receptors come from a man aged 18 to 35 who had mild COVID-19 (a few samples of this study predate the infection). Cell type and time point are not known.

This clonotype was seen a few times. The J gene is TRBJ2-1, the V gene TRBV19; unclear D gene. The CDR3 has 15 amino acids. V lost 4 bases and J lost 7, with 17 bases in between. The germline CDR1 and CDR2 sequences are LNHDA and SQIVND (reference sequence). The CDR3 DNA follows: TGTGCCAGTAGTACGCCCGGGTCTGGGTGGAATGAGCAGTTCTTC. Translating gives CASSTPGSGWNEQFF. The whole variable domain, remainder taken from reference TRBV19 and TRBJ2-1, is DGGITQSPKYLFRKEGQNVTLSCEQNLNHDAMYWYRQDPGQGLRLIYYSQIVNDFQKGDIAEGYSVSREKKESFPLTVTSAQKNPTAFYLCASSTPGSGWNEQFFGPGTRLTVL.

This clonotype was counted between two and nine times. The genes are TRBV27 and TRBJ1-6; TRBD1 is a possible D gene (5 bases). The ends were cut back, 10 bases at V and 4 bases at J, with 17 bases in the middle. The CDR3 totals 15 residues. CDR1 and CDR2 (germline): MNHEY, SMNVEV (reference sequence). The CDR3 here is CATLAAWGYNSPLHF. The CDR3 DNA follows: TGTGCCACATTGGCGGCTTGGGGGTATAATTCACCCCTCCACTTT.

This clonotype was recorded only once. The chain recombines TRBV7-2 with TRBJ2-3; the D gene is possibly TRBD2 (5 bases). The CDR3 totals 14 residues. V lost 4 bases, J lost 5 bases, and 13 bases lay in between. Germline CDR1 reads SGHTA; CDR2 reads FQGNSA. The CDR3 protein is CASSSRIGEDTQYF. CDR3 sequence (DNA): TGTGCCAGCAGCTCTCGGATCGGGGAAGATACGCAGTATTTT.

This CDR3 is CASSVTRGSGELFF. The CDR3 bases are TGTGCCAGCAGTGTGACAAGGGGGTCCGGGGAGCTGTTTTTT. The V gene is TRBV2, the J gene TRBJ2-2, with D perhaps matching TRBD1 (6 bases). Trimming shortened V by 4 bases and J by 6 bases, and 12 bases separated the two germline ends. The CDR3 length is 14 residues. Germline V gives CDR1 SNHLY, CDR2 FYNNEI.

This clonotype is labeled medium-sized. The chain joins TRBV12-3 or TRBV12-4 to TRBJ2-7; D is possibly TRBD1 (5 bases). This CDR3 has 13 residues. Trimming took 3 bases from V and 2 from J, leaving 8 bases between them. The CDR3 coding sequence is TGTGCCAGCAGTTTTTGGACACCCTACGAGCAGTACTTC. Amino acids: CASSFWTPYEQYF.

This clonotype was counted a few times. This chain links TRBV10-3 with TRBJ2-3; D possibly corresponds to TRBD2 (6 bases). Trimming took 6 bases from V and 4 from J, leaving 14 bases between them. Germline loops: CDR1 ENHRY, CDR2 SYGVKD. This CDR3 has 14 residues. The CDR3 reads CAIRGGEAADTQYF. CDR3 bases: TGTGCCATCAGGGGCGGGGAGGCGGCAGATACGCAGTATTTT.